Listed below are T cell receptor beta chains from one sample, sequenced in a study of prognosis after radiotherapy for stage I lung cancer. Via MiXCR, TCRdb re-called the multiplex PCR reads, giving one row per CDR3 protein. The profile shows 12,000 to 15,000 distinct CDR3 sequences, approximately 50% of them singletons. Sequencing used PBMCs, obtained before or after stereotactic body radiation therapy (not recorded which). The receptor source for this set is a donor at least 50 years old with non-small cell lung cancer. CDR3s include the opening cysteine and the closing phenylalanine or tryptophan. The D gene is left open where the match is weak. Clone size, where shown, is once, few, many, or a class for clones that have expanded.

CDR3: CSALQGVGTDTQYF
DNA: TGCAGTGCCTTACAGGGGGTCGGAACAGATACGCAGTATTTT
size: -
length: 14
V: TRBV20-1
D: TRBD1
J: TRBJ2-3

CDR3: CASSNTEVTGEYYGYTF
DNA: TGTGCCAGCAGTAATACCGAGGTCACAGGGGAATACTATGGCTACACCTTC
size: -
length: 17
V: TRBV7-9
D: TRBD1
J: TRBJ1-2

CDR3: CSASARPGLAGGTQYF
DNA: TGCAGTGCTTCTGCCCGACCGGGACTAGCGGGGGGTACGCAGTATTTT
size: many
length: 16
V: TRBV20-1
D: TRBD2
J: TRBJ2-3

CDR3: CASSQTMTGTGGMDTDTQYF
DNA: TGTGCCAGCAGCCAAACGATGACCGGGACAGGGGGCATGGACACAGATACGCAGTATTTT
size: many
length: 20
V: TRBV4-2
D: TRBD1
J: TRBJ2-3

CDR3: CASSLETGFGNTGELFF
DNA: TGTGCCAGCAGCTTAGAGACAGGGTTCGGGAACACCGGGGAGCTGTTTTTT
size: many
length: 17
V: TRBV11-3
D: TRBD1
J: TRBJ2-2

CDR3: CASSLTSVSYNEQFF
DNA: TGTGCCAGCAGCTTGACTAGCGTCTCCTACAATGAGCAGTTCTTC
size: -
length: 15
V: TRBV7-2
D: TRBD2
J: TRBJ2-1

CDR3: CASSFYVGTREQYF
DNA: TGTGCCAGCAGCTTTTATGTAGGGACGCGCGAGCAGTACTTC
size: -
length: 14
V: TRBV11-3
D: -
J: TRBJ2-7

CDR3: CASSVDSAYGYTF
DNA: TGTGCCAGCAGCGTAGACTCAGCCTATGGCTACACCTTC
size: many
length: 13
V: TRBV9
D: -
J: TRBJ1-2

CDR3: CASSPDRGLYEQYF
DNA: TGTGCCAGCAGCCCCGACAGGGGGCTGTACGAGCAGTACTTC
size: -
length: 14
V: TRBV5-6
D: TRBD1
J: TRBJ2-7

CDR3: CASSQGQGEAFF
DNA: TGTGCCAGCAGCCAAGGCCAGGGGGAAGCTTTCTTT
size: -
length: 12
V: TRBV4-2
D: -
J: TRBJ1-1

CDR3: CASSSRDRGDTQYF
DNA: TGTGCCAGCAGCTCCCGGGACAGGGGGGATACGCAGTATTTT
size: many
length: 14
V: TRBV5-4
D: TRBD1
J: TRBJ2-3

CDR3: CASSLDGGSGYEQYF
DNA: TGTGCCAGCAGCTTAGACGGTGGGAGCGGGTACGAGCAGTACTTC
size: -
length: 15
V: TRBV11-3
D: -
J: TRBJ2-7

CDR3: CASSEGGSWYDRYF
DNA: TGTGCCAGCAGTGAAGGTGGGAGCTGGTACGATCGGTACTTC
size: -
length: 14
V: TRBV2
D: -
J: TRBJ2-7

CDR3: CASSARWLAGANEQFF
DNA: TGTGCCAGCAGCGCCCGGTGGCTAGCGGGGGCCAATGAGCAGTTCTTC
size: -
length: 16
V: TRBV7-2
D: TRBD2
J: TRBJ2-1

CDR3: CASSLDETHQETQYF
DNA: TGCGCCAGCAGCCTGGACGAGACTCACCAAGAGACCCAGTACTTC
size: -
length: 15
V: TRBV5-1
D: -
J: TRBJ2-5

CDR3: CASSLGVSAYGYTF
DNA: TGTGCCAGCAGCTTGGGGGTATCTGCCTATGGCTACACCTTC
size: many
length: 14
V: TRBV5-4
D: -
J: TRBJ1-2

CDR3: CASSATGLEAFF
DNA: TGTGCCAGCAGCGCCACAGGACTTGAAGCTTTCTTT
size: -
length: 12
V: TRBV7-2
D: -
J: TRBJ1-1

CDR3: CASSLVSSGPYEQYF
DNA: TGCGCCAGCAGCTTGGTCTCTAGCGGGCCCTACGAGCAGTACTTC
size: -
length: 15
V: TRBV5-1
D: TRBD2
J: TRBJ2-7

CDR3: CASIKTGQTIYEQYF
DNA: TGTGCCAGTATCAAGACCGGACAGACAATCTACGAGCAGTACTTC
size: many
length: 15
V: TRBV19
D: -
J: TRBJ2-7

CDR3: CASRSRMVADNSPLHF
DNA: TGTGCCAGTCGGTCTAGGATGGTGGCCGACAATTCACCCCTCCACTTT
size: -
length: 16
V: TRBV19
D: -
J: TRBJ1-6

CDR3: CASSQGDESNQPQHF
DNA: TGCGCCAGCAGCCAGGGGGACGAGAGCAATCAGCCCCAGCATTTT
size: few
length: 15
V: TRBV4-1
D: -
J: TRBJ1-5

CDR3: CASSLDRGYTGELFF
DNA: TGTGCCAGCAGCCTCGACAGGGGGTATACCGGGGAGCTGTTTTTT
size: -
length: 15
V: TRBV28
D: TRBD1
J: TRBJ2-2

CDR3: CASSVLVNQPQHF
DNA: TGTGCCAGCAGTGTGCTTGTAAATCAGCCCCAGCATTTT
size: -
length: 13
V: TRBV2
D: -
J: TRBJ1-5

CDR3: CASIPSSGVPLSGNTIYF
DNA: TGTGCCAGCATCCCTTCCTCCGGGGTTCCCCTATCTGGAAACACCATATATTTT
size: medium-sized
length: 18
V: TRBV28
D: -
J: TRBJ1-3

CDR3: CASSPSGTGFSGANVLTF
DNA: TGTGCCAGTAGTCCATCCGGGACAGGCTTCTCTGGGGCCAACGTCCTGACTTTC
size: many
length: 18
V: TRBV19
D: TRBD1
J: TRBJ2-6

CDR3: CASSRRQGPGELFF
DNA: TGTGCCAGCAGCCGCCGACAGGGGCCCGGGGAGCTGTTTTTT
size: -
length: 14
V: TRBV5-8
D: TRBD1
J: TRBJ2-2

CDR3: CASRVTGNQPQHF
DNA: TGTGCCAGCAGAGTGACAGGAAATCAGCCCCAGCATTTT
size: -
length: 13
V: TRBV2
D: -
J: TRBJ1-5

CDR3: CASSPGRPDWGYEQYF
DNA: TGTGCCAGCAGTCCGGGACGCCCCGATTGGGGGTACGAGCAGTACTTC
size: medium-sized
length: 16
V: TRBV12-3/TRBV12-4
D: -
J: TRBJ2-7

CDR3: CSVNPGLAGLTGELFF
DNA: TGCAGCGTGAACCCAGGACTAGCGGGACTTACCGGGGAGCTGTTTTTT
size: many
length: 16
V: TRBV29-1
D: TRBD2
J: TRBJ2-2

CDR3: CASSLGPLGGSGNTIHF
DNA: TGTGCCAGCAGCTTAGGGCCACTGGGCGGATCTGGAAACACCATACATTTT
size: -
length: 17
V: TRBV11-3
D: -
J: TRBJ1-3

CDR3: CASSLGRLADYSSSYNEQFF
DNA: TGTGCCAGCAGCTTAGGCCGACTAGCGGATTACTCCAGCTCCTACAATGAGCAGTTCTTC
size: many
length: 20
V: TRBV11-2
D: TRBD2
J: TRBJ2-1

CDR3: CATSETGLSGYTF
DNA: TGTGCCACCAGTGAGACAGGATTGAGTGGCTACACCTTC
size: -
length: 13
V: TRBV24-1
D: -
J: TRBJ1-2

CDR3: CAWSPATYEQYF
DNA: TGTGCCTGGAGTCCAGCGACCTACGAGCAGTACTTC
size: -
length: 12
V: TRBV30
D: -
J: TRBJ2-7

CDR3: CASSLSGQSLYGYTF
DNA: TGTGCCAGCAGTTTATCAGGGCAGAGCCTCTATGGCTACACCTTC
size: medium-sized
length: 15
V: TRBV12-3/TRBV12-4
D: -
J: TRBJ1-2

CDR3: CASSQKSSYNEQFF
DNA: TGTGCCAGCAGTCAGAAAAGCTCCTACAATGAGCAGTTCTTC
size: -
length: 14
V: TRBV6-1
D: -
J: TRBJ2-1

CDR3: CASRPQRLAGGSDTQYF
DNA: TGTGCCAGCAGGCCACAAAGACTAGCGGGAGGATCGGATACGCAGTATTTT
size: -
length: 17
V: TRBV2
D: TRBD2
J: TRBJ2-3

CDR3: CASSSPSGSTDTQYF
DNA: TGTGCCAGCAGTTCCCCTAGCGGGAGCACAGATACGCAGTATTTT
size: -
length: 15
V: TRBV6-2/TRBV6-3
D: TRBD2
J: TRBJ2-3

CDR3: CASSLGQYGYTF
DNA: TGTGCCAGCAGCCTTGGACAGTATGGCTACACCTTC
size: many
length: 12
V: TRBV3-1
D: -
J: TRBJ1-2

CDR3: CASSYAPLAGLGTYEQYF
DNA: TGTGCCAGCAGTTACGCCCCCTTAGCCGGGCTGGGGACCTACGAGCAGTACTTC
size: -
length: 18
V: TRBV6-2/TRBV6-3
D: -
J: TRBJ2-7

CDR3: CASSLPTGLGLGGYTF
DNA: TGTGCCAGCAGTTTGCCAACAGGTCTGGGCTTAGGGGGCTACACCTTC
size: many
length: 16
V: TRBV28
D: -
J: TRBJ1-2

CDR3: CASSLIDDRLHF
DNA: TGTGCCAGCAGTTTAATCGATGACAGGCTGCACTTT
size: once
length: 12
V: TRBV28
D: -
J: TRBJ1-6

CDR3: CASRGDLNTGELFF
DNA: TGTGCCAGCAGGGGGGACTTAAACACCGGGGAGCTGTTTTTT
size: -
length: 14
V: TRBV12-3/TRBV12-4
D: -
J: TRBJ2-2

CDR3: CASSQDFRGRVNTEAFF
DNA: TGTGCCAGCAGCCAAGATTTTAGGGGCCGGGTGAACACTGAAGCTTTCTTT
size: many
length: 17
V: TRBV3-1
D: -
J: TRBJ1-1

CDR3: CASSLGLSFATEAFF
DNA: TGTGCCAGCAGTTTAGGGCTCTCCTTTGCCACTGAAGCTTTCTTT
size: -
length: 15
V: TRBV12-3/TRBV12-4
D: -
J: TRBJ1-1

CDR3: CASESTGLAYEQYF
DNA: TGTGCCAGCGAGAGCACAGGGCTTGCCTACGAGCAGTACTTC
size: -
length: 14
V: TRBV2
D: -
J: TRBJ2-7

CDR3: CSARQGSDEQYF
DNA: TGCAGTGCTAGACAGGGGTCCGACGAGCAGTACTTC
size: many
length: 12
V: TRBV20-1
D: -
J: TRBJ2-7

CDR3: CASSSFDGNEQFF
DNA: TGTGCCAGTAGTAGTTTCGACGGCAATGAGCAGTTCTTC
size: medium-sized
length: 13
V: TRBV19
D: -
J: TRBJ2-1

CDR3: CASSPMARSDTEAFF
DNA: TGTGCCAGCAGCCCAATGGCACGGTCTGACACTGAAGCTTTCTTT
size: medium-sized
length: 15
V: TRBV7-8
D: -
J: TRBJ1-1

CDR3: CATSYLRWVKSYEQYF
DNA: TGTGCCACCAGTTATTTGAGATGGGTAAAATCCTACGAGCAATACTTC
size: -
length: 16
V: TRBV24-1
D: -
J: TRBJ2-7

CDR3: CASSLSDLDEQYF
DNA: TGTGCCAGCAGCTTATCTGATCTGGACGAGCAGTACTTC
size: -
length: 13
V: TRBV11-3
D: -
J: TRBJ2-7

CDR3: CSSPRGRAGELFF
DNA: TGCAGTTCCCCCCGTGGGAGGGCAGGGGAGCTGTTTTTT
size: -
length: 13
V: TRBV20-1
D: TRBD2
J: TRBJ2-2